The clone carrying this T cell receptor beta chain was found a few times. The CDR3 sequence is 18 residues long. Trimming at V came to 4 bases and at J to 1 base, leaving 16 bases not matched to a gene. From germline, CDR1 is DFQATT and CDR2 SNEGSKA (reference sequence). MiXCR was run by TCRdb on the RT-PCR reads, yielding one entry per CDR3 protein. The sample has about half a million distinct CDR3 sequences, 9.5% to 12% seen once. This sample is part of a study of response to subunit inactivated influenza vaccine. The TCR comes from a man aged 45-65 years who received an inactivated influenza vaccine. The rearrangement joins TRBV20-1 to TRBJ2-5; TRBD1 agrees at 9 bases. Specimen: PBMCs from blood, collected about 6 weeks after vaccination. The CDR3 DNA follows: TGCAGTGCTACCCAAGGACAGGGGCTACCGAAACGCCAAGAGACCCAGTACTTC. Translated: CSATQGQGLPKRQETQYF.